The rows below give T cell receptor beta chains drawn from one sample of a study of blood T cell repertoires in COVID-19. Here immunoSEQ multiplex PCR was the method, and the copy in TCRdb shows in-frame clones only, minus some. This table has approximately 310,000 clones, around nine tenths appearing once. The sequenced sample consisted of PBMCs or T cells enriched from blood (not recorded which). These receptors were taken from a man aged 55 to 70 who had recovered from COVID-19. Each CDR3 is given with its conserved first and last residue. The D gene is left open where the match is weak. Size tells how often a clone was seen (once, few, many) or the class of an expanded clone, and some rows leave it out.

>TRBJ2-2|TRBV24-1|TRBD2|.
CATSDSRGLARNTGELFF
TGTGCCACCAGTGATTCCCGAGGACTAGCTCGGAACACCGGGGAGCTGTTTTTT
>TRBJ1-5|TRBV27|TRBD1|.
CATKTGNDQPQHF
TGTGCCACCAAGACAGGGAATGATCAGCCCCAGCATTTT
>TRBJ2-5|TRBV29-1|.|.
CSVHGADGGETQYF
TGCAGCGTTCACGGGGCCGATGGAGGGGAGACCCAGTACTTC
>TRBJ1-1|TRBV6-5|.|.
CASYDRLNTEAFF
TGTGCCAGCTACGACAGACTGAACACTGAAGCTTTCTTT
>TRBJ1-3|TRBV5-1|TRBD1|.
CASSLIVRGSAGNTIYF
TGCGCCAGCAGCTTGATCGTCAGGGGGAGCGCCGGAAACACCATATATTTT
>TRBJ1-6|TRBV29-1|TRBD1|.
CSAKGAGGSPLHF
TGCAGCGCCAAGGGGGCAGGGGGCTCACCCCTCCACTTT
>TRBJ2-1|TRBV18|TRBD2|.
CASSPGTSGSGTYNEQFF
TGTGCCAGCTCACCAGGGACTAGCGGGAGTGGCACCTACAATGAGCAGTTCTTC
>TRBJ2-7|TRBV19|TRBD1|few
CASSTLPGTGGNEQYF
TGTGCCAGTAGTACCCTACCCGGGACAGGGGGCAACGAGCAGTACTTC
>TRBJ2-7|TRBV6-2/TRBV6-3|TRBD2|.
CASSLLAGEYEQYF
TGTGCCAGCAGTCTACTAGCGGGGGAATACGAGCAGTACTTC
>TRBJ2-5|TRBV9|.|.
CASSAMGTSRETQYF
TGTGCCAGCAGCGCCATGGGGACTTCTCGGGAGACCCAGTACTTC
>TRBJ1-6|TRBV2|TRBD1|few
CASSERTGGNSPLHF
TGTGCCAGCAGTGAGCGGACAGGGGGGAATTCACCCCTCCACTTT
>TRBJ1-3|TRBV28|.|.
CASSLIRGSSGNTIYF
TGTGCCAGCAGTTTGATTAGGGGGAGCTCTGGAAACACCATATATTTT
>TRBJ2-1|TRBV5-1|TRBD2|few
CASSLGTSGRLGEQFF
TGCGCCAGCAGCTTGGGGACTAGCGGGAGGTTGGGTGAGCAGTTCTTC
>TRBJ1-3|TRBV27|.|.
CASVGGSSGNTIYF
TGTGCCAGCGTCGGGGGTTCCTCTGGAAACACCATATATTTT
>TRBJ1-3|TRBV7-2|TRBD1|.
CASSPQDRGSGNTIYF
TGTGCCAGCAGCCCCCAAGACAGGGGCTCTGGAAACACCATATATTTT
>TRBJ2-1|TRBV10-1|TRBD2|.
CASSDGTSTSEQFF
TGCGCCAGCAGTGACGGGACTAGTACCTCTGAGCAGTTCTTC
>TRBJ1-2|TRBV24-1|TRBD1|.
CATSSYPNRGGGYTF
TGTGCCACCAGTTCGTACCCCAACAGGGGTGGTGGCTACACCTTC
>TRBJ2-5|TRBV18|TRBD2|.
CASSSLVAGSQETQYF
TGTGCCAGCTCTTCGTTGGTAGCGGGTTCCCAAGAGACCCAGTACTTC
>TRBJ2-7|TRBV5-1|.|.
CASSFGDNYEQYF
TGCGCCAGCAGCTTCGGGGACAACTACGAGCAGTACTTC
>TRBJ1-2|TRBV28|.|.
CASSITDNYGYTF
TGTGCCAGCAGTATTACAGATAACTATGGCTACACCTTC
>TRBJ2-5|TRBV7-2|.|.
CASSLSTPETQYF
TGTGCCAGCAGCCTCTCCACACCCGAGACCCAGTACTTC
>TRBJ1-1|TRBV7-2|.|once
CASSTDSRVRSEAFF
TGTGCCAGCAGCACGGACAGTCGCGTGAGGTCTGAAGCTTTCTTT
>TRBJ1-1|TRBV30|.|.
CAWSAAGRSLEAFF
TGTGCCTGGAGCGCGGCGGGACGTAGCCTTGAAGCTTTCTTT
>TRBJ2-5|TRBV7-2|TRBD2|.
CASSLGGLVQETQYF
TGTGCCAGCAGCTTAGGGGGACTAGTTCAAGAGACCCAGTACTTC
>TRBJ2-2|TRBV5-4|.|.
CASSSVWGANTGELFF
TGTGCCAGCAGCTCCGTCTGGGGAGCGAACACCGGGGAGCTGTTTTTT
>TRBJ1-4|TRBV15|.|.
CATSRAGGVDEKLFF
TGTGCCACCAGCAGAGCGGGGGGCGTGGATGAAAAACTGTTTTTT
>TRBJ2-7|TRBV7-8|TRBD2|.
CASSFVAGVTYEQYF
TGTGCCAGCAGCTTTGTAGCGGGAGTTACCTACGAGCAGTACTTC
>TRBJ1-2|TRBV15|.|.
CATSRGPDTEGYTF
TGTGCCACCAGCAGAGGACCGGACACGGAAGGCTACACCTTC
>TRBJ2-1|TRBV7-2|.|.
CASSPPGSGLYNEQFF
TGTGCCAGCAGCCCGCCGGGGAGCGGGCTTTACAATGAGCAGTTCTTC
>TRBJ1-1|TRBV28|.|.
CASTGVEAFF
TGTGCCAGCACGGGGGTAGAAGCTTTCTTT
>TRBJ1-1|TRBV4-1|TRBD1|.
CASSPLTGVSTEAFF
TGCGCCAGCAGCCCCCTGACAGGGGTTAGCACTGAAGCTTTCTTT
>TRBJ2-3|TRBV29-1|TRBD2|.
CSGGAGGFTDTQYF
TGCAGCGGGGGAGCGGGAGGGTTCACAGATACGCAGTATTTT